Below, 22 T cell receptor beta chains from the same sample are listed, as sequenced in a study of identical twins. MiXCR was run by TCRdb on the 5' RACE reads, yielding one entry per CDR3 protein. The repertoire has about 520,000 distinct CDR3 sequences, about 20% of them found once; the top ten carry around 0.9%. This same sample was also taken into another study, of T cells expressing NK-cell markers.

The sample taken for sequencing was CD4+ T cells sorted from blood. The receptor source for this set is a young woman in good health.

J is TRBJ2-7 and V is TRBV20-1; TRBD2 agrees at 7 bases. Looked up from germline, CDR1 is DFQATT and CDR2 is SNEGSKA (reference sequence). The CDR3 length is 15 residues. V dropped 0 bases and J dropped 2; count of bases not matched to a gene: 7. This chain's CDR3 is CSARDRGVGPYEQYF. Written as DNA, the CDR3 is TGCAGTGCTAGAGATCGGGGGGTGGGTCCCTACGAGCAGTACTTC.

The chain links TRBV7-9 to TRBJ1-6; TRBD1 might be the D (5 bases). Germline CDR1 SEHNR, CDR2 FQNEAQ (reference sequence). Trimming took off 4 bases at V and 9 bases at J, with 10 bases between the two ends. This CDR3 is built from 13 residues. CDR3 in amino acids: CASSYLGVSPLHF. The CDR3 bases are TGTGCCAGCAGCTACCTAGGGGTTTCACCCCTCCACTTT.

This chain connects TRBV30 to TRBJ2-3; either TRBD1 or TRBD2 may fit D (5 bases each). The germline CDR1 and CDR2 sequences are GTSNPN and SVGIG (reference sequence). The CDR3 length is 14 residues. The ends were cut back, 3 bases at V and 5 bases at J, with 15 bases in the middle. The CDR3 DNA reads as TGTGCCTGGAGCCCCCGGGACCTTCGAGATACGCAGTATTTT. Its protein product is CAWSPRDLRDTQYF.

V usage is TRBV12-3 or TRBV12-4 and J usage is TRBJ2-2; 7 bases line up with TRBD2. The CDR3 extends over 17 amino acids. V lost 6 bases and J lost 4; bases outside the gene matches: 14. CDR3 region: CASRGLVGVVGTGELFF. CDR3 nucleotides: TGTGCCAGCAGAGGACTAGTAGGAGTCGTAGGCACCGGGGAGCTGTTTTTT.

The chain has TRBV4-3 and TRBJ2-1; D is unclear. The germline gives CDR1 LGHNA, CDR2 YSLEER. CDR3 length: 15 amino acids. Trimming took off 5 bases at V and 5 bases at J, with 16 bases between the two ends. CDR3 nucleotide sequence: TGCGCCAGCAGCTCCCGACTTTCTTTTAACAATGAGCAGTTCTTC. Protein sequence: CASSSRLSFNNEQFF.

This clonotype was detected ten times or more. The chain combines TRBV9 with TRBJ2-7; 7 bases are a match to TRBD1. V gave up 0 bases and J gave up 2 bases; unmatched junction bases: 5. The CDR3 has 15 residues. Germline CDR1 reads SGDLS; CDR2 reads YYNGEE. CDR3 protein: CASSVATGLTYEQYF. The CDR3 region has the DNA TGTGCCAGCAGCGTAGCGACAGGGCTAACCTACGAGCAGTACTTC.

The V and J genes are TRBV29-1 and TRBJ1-2, with D perhaps matching TRBD1 (5 bases). This CDR3 has 14 residues. Per germline, CDR1 SQVTM and CDR2 ANQGSEA. V shed 7 bases and J shed 2 bases, with 17 bases lying between them. The CDR3 reads CSAGGVEVNYGYTF. CDR3 in DNA: TGCAGCGCCGGAGGGGTCGAGGTGAACTATGGCTACACCTTC.

V usage is TRBV6-5 and J usage is TRBJ1-4, with D maybe TRBD1 (5 bases). Trimming left V 2 bases short and J 8 bases short, with 15 bases between. CDR3 length equals 15 residues. CDR1 is MNHEY, CDR2 SVGAGI, per germline. This chain's CDR3 is CASSYIGAPLEKLFF. Written as DNA, the CDR3 is TGTGCCAGCAGTTACATCGGGGCCCCCCTGGAAAAACTGTTTTTT.

The chain combines TRBV19 with TRBJ2-1; either TRBD1 or TRBD2 may supply D (6 bases each). The CDR3 covers 18 residues. V was clipped by 7 bases and J by 0 bases, with 22 bases between them. CDR1 is LNHDA and CDR2 is SQIVND in the germline V gene (reference sequence). CDR3 DNA sequence: TGTGCCAGTACCGAAGTGGGGGGCGGTTTATTCTCCTACAATGAGCAGTTCTTC. The encoded protein is CASTEVGGGLFSYNEQFF.

The J gene is TRBJ1-2, the V gene TRBV6-6; D is uncertain. The V end lost 3 bases, the J end lost 4 bases, and 3 bases lay between the germline ends. Germline CDR1 MNHNY, CDR2 SVGAGI (reference sequence). The CDR3 length is 11 residues. CDR3 nucleotides: TGTGCCAGCAGTTATACCTATGGCTACACCTTC. This sequence encodes CASSYTYGYTF.

This clonotype was detected a few times. V gene TRBV20-1 combines with J gene TRBJ2-5; tentative D call: TRBD1 (5 bases). The CDR3 has 14 amino acids. The V gene's germline CDR1 is DFQATT and CDR2 SNEGSKA (reference sequence). The V end was cut by 5 bases, the J end by 7 bases, with 20 bases between. The CDR3: CSASLQQVLGTQYF. CDR3 DNA sequence: TGCAGTGCTTCCCTGCAACAGGTTTTGGGGACCCAGTACTTC.

The CDR3 sequence: CSVHSDMNTEAFF. In DNA, the CDR3 is TGCAGCGTTCACAGCGACATGAACACTGAAGCTTTCTTT. V is TRBV29-1 and J is TRBJ1-1; D ambiguous. Trimming removed 5 bases from V and 0 bases from J, with 10 bases in between. The CDR3 is 13 residues long. Per the germline V gene, CDR1 is SQVTM and CDR2 is ANQGSEA.

The V gene is TRBV7-8, the J gene TRBJ2-1; D gene unclear. Trimming shortened V by 2 bases and J by 7 bases, and 9 bases separated the two germline ends. The CDR3 is 13 residues long. The germline V gene encodes CDR1 SGHVS and CDR2 FQNEAQ. As DNA, the CDR3 is TGTGCCAGCAGCTTAACGACGCTAAATGAGCAGTTCTTC. Translated: CASSLTTLNEQFF.

This clonotype was recorded many times. An end of the junction differs from the germline gene, which may be a read error. The chain carries TRBV5-1 and TRBJ2-5; possible D gene TRBD1, 5 bases. There are 12 residues in the CDR3. CDR1 SGHRS and CDR2 YFSETQ come from the germline V gene. The CDR3 protein is CASSRQQETQYF. CDR3 in DNA: TGTGCCAGCAGCCGACAGCAAGAGACCCAGTACTTC.

This clonotype was found once. The chain links TRBV6-5 to TRBJ2-7; 11 bases are shared with TRBD2. In germline, CDR1 is MNHEY, CDR2 SVGAGI. CDR3 length equals 15 residues. Trimming removed 4 bases from V and 6 bases from J; junction bases left unmatched: 8. CDR3 in amino acids: CASSSLAGGLREQYF. The CDR3, as DNA: TGTGCCAGCAGTTCGCTAGCGGGAGGCCTGCGCGAGCAGTACTTC.

In its sample, this clonotype was seen many times. J is TRBJ2-1 and V is TRBV7-2; possibly TRBD2 for D (5 bases). V shed 6 bases and J shed 6 bases, with 12 bases lying between them. The germline V gene encodes CDR1 SGHTA and CDR2 FQGNSA. The CDR3 spans 13 residues. In DNA form, the CDR3 reads TGTGCCAGCAGTACGAGGGTGGGCAATGAGCAGTTCTTC. This codes for CASSTRVGNEQFF.

The V gene is TRBV6-1, the J gene TRBJ2-1; 7 nucleotides match TRBD1. This CDR3 spans 15 amino acids. Germline CDR1 reads MNHNS; CDR2 reads SASEGT. The trim removed 6 bases at V and 7 bases at J, leaving 12 bases unmatched. This chain's CDR3 is CASRSGQFGINEQFF. DNA of the CDR3: TGTGCCAGCAGGTCGGGACAGTTCGGTATTAATGAGCAGTTCTTC.

CDR3 in amino acids: CASSLYEGRTYEQYF. CDR3 coding DNA: TGCGCCAGCAGCTTGTATGAGGGACGGACCTACGAGCAGTACTTC. The gene calls are TRBV5-1 and TRBJ2-7; D may match TRBD1 or TRBD2 (5 bases each). The CDR3 is 15 residues long. Trimming shortened V by 1 base and J by 2 bases, and 13 bases separated the two germline ends. From germline, CDR1 is SGHRS and CDR2 YFSETQ.

The rearrangement uses TRBV20-1 and TRBJ1-1; no clear D. The V end lost 5 bases, the J end lost 14 bases, and 21 bases lay between the germline ends. The V gene's germline CDR1 is DFQATT and CDR2 SNEGSKA (reference sequence). The CDR3 sequence is 12 residues long. CDR3 nucleotides: TGCAGTGCTCACGTCGGGCTTAGCAAAGAGTTCTTT. Translated, it gives CSAHVGLSKEFF.

In this sample, this clonotype turned up a few times. V usage is TRBV30 and J usage is TRBJ2-5; perhaps TRBD2 as D (6 bases). Between the trimmed V and J ends, which lost 2 bases and 2 bases, there was a span of 21 bases. The CDR3 totals 17 residues. Germline CDR1 and CDR2: GTSNPN and SVGIG (reference sequence). The CDR3 DNA reads as TGTGCCTGGAGTCCGGGGGACCCTACCTACTCACAAGAGACCCAGTACTTC. The encoded protein is CAWSPGDPTYSQETQYF.

The V gene is TRBV11-2, the J gene TRBJ2-3, with TRBD2 identical over 15 bases. This CDR3 spans 18 amino acids. The germline CDR1 and CDR2 sequences are SGHAT and FQNNGV. With 3 bases clipped from V and 9 bases from J, the junction kept 13 bases outside the gene matches. The DNA for the CDR3 is TGTGCCAGCAGCTTGAGGACTAGCGGGAGGGACTTCCCGGGCACGCAGTATTTT. It is translated as CASSLRTSGRDFPGTQYF.

This clonotype was detected many times. This chain links TRBV29-1 with TRBJ2-4, with D possibly TRBD1 on 5 matching bases. Germline lookup yields CDR1 SQVTM and CDR2 ANQGSEA. There are 14 residues in the CDR3. Trimming removed 5 bases at V and 3 bases at J, with 14 bases between. The CDR3 nucleotides are TGCAGCGTTCAAAAGGACAACGGCAAAAACATTCAGTACTTC. This codes for CSVQKDNGKNIQYF.